A selection of T cell receptor beta chains follows, all from one sample in a study of neurological immune-mediated disorders. TCRdb passed the 5' RACE reads through MiXCR, listing each CDR3 protein once. Among 50,000 to 60,000 distinct CDR3 sequences listed, 4% were seen once. Sequencing was carried out using CD4+ T cells from blood. The receptors derive from a woman in her 40s with multiple sclerosis. CDR3s include the opening cysteine and the closing phenylalanine or tryptophan. D genes are given only for firm matches. Only some rows state a clone size, as once, few, many or a class for expanded clones.

V gene	clone size	J gene	D gene	CDR3 protein	CDR3 DNA
TRBV7-9	many	TRBJ2-3	NA	CASSFGPVSQYF	TGTGCCAGCAGCTTCGGGCCTGTTTCGCAGTATTTT
TRBV2	many	TRBJ1-3	TRBD1	CASSVAGGTSAGNTIYF	TGTGCCAGCAGTGTCGCAGGGGGTACGTCCGCGGGAAACACCATATATTTT
TRBV5-1	NA	TRBJ2-7	TRBD1	CASGRLGTGITYEQYF	TGCGCCAGCGGCCGCCTCGGGACAGGGATAACCTACGAGCAATACTTC
TRBV20-1	many	TRBJ2-5	TRBD1	CSARDPRTGLEETQYF	TGCAGTGCTAGAGATCCTCGGACAGGGCTGGAGGAGACCCAGTACTTC
TRBV7-2	many	TRBJ2-3	NA	CASSLRTSGFGTQYF	TGTGCCAGCAGCTTGAGAACCTCAGGGTTCGGTACGCAGTATTTT
TRBV6-2/TRBV6-3	many	TRBJ2-3	TRBD2	CATAGGPLDTQYF	TGTGCCACCGCGGGGGGGCCGTTGGATACGCAGTATTTT
TRBV7-2	many	TRBJ2-1	TRBD2	CASSLAIVGLAGGNEQFF	TGTGCCAGCAGCTTAGCGATTGTTGGACTAGCGGGGGGCAATGAGCAGTTCTTC
TRBV12-3/TRBV12-4	many	TRBJ2-6	NA	CASSFASGANVLTF	TGTGCCAGCAGTTTCGCCTCTGGGGCCAACGTCCTGACTTTC
TRBV5-1	many	TRBJ2-7	TRBD1	CASSLVGQGAYEQYF	TGCGCCAGCAGCTTGGTAGGCCAGGGGGCCTACGAGCAGTACTTC
TRBV29-1	many	TRBJ2-7	TRBD2	CSGWGTSGGNEQYF	TGCAGCGGCTGGGGGACTAGCGGGGGAAACGAGCAGTACTTC
TRBV29-1	many	TRBJ1-3	NA	CSASEALGNTIYF	TGCAGCGCGTCAGAAGCGCTTGGAAACACCATATATTTT
TRBV4-1	many	TRBJ2-2	NA	CASSDVGVSSGELFF	TGCGCCAGCAGCGACGTCGGCGTCTCGTCCGGGGAGCTGTTTTTT
TRBV29-1	NA	TRBJ2-7	NA	CSVEEGNEQYF	TGCAGCGTTGAAGAGGGGAACGAGCAGTACTTC
TRBV10-3	many	TRBJ2-3	NA	CAFSGQRGTDTQYF	TGTGCCTTCTCAGGTCAACGAGGCACAGATACGCAGTATTTT
TRBV2	many	TRBJ2-2	NA	CASGTLQGGELFF	TGTGCCAGCGGGACTCTTCAGGGCGGGGAGCTGTTTTTT
TRBV20-1	many	TRBJ1-6	TRBD1	CSALTGGSPLHF	TGCAGTGCCCTGACAGGGGGTTCACCCCTCCACTTT
TRBV5-1	NA	TRBJ1-5	NA	CASSLGGSQPQHF	TGCGCCAGCAGCTTAGGAGGGTCTCAGCCCCAGCATTTT
TRBV19	NA	TRBJ1-5	NA	CASSLYNQPQHF	TGTGCCAGTAGCCTTTACAATCAGCCCCAGCATTTT
TRBV20-1	many	TRBJ1-4	TRBD1	CSAGDRGTANEKLFF	TGCAGTGCGGGGGACAGGGGGACGGCTAATGAAAAACTGTTTTTT
TRBV5-1	many	TRBJ1-1	NA	CASSLGQEKNTEAFF	TGCGCCAGCAGCTTGGGACAGGAAAAAAACACTGAAGCTTTCTTT
TRBV11-2	many	TRBJ1-6	TRBD1	CASSRGQGASNSPLHF	TGTGCCAGCAGCAGGGGGCAGGGGGCAAGTAATTCACCCCTCCACTTT
TRBV30	few	TRBJ2-3	TRBD1	CAGDRERSTDTQYF	TGTGCCGGGGACAGGGAAAGAAGCACAGATACGCAGTATTTT
TRBV20-1	many	TRBJ1-2	NA	CSARRGWGAYGYTF	TGCAGTGCTAGACGAGGATGGGGGGCCTATGGCTACACCTTC
TRBV7-2	many	TRBJ1-2	NA	CASSFLGGRDGYTF	TGTGCCAGCAGCTTTTTAGGGGGGCGGGATGGCTACACCTTC
TRBV20-1	many	TRBJ1-1	NA	CSARDRRGMNTEAFF	TGCAGTGCTAGAGATCGGCGCGGAATGAACACTGAAGCTTTCTTT
TRBV7-3	many	TRBJ2-1	NA	CASSLNTGGAYNEQFF	TGTGCCAGCAGCTTAAATACAGGGGGGGCCTACAATGAGCAGTTCTTC
TRBV12-3/TRBV12-4	many	TRBJ2-7	NA	CASSFGGDHEQYF	TGTGCCAGCAGTTTTGGAGGGGACCACGAGCAGTACTTC
TRBV2	many	TRBJ1-1	TRBD1	CASSARTGWTEAFF	TGTGCCAGCAGTGCCCGGACAGGGTGGACTGAAGCTTTCTTT
TRBV20-1	NA	TRBJ1-1	NA	CSANRDGVTESIF	TGCAGTGCCAATCGGGATGGGGTTACTGAATCTATCTTT
TRBV5-1	many	TRBJ2-5	TRBD2	CASSLGASGETQYF	TGCGCCAGCAGCTTGGGTGCTAGCGGAGAGACCCAGTACTTC
TRBV5-1	many	TRBJ2-1	TRBD1	CASSLGPGQGYNEQFF	TGCGCCAGCAGCTTAGGTCCGGGACAGGGCTACAATGAGCAGTTCTTC
TRBV5-1	many	TRBJ2-1	NA	CASSLRLYNEQFF	TGCGCCAGCAGCTTGCGACTGTACAATGAGCAGTTCTTC
TRBV20-1	many	TRBJ2-7	NA	CSARDSRGVSYEQYF	TGCAGTGCTAGAGATAGCAGGGGGGTATCCTACGAGCAGTACTTC
TRBV10-3	many	TRBJ1-2	NA	CAISDGDGYTF	TGTGCCATCAGTGACGGGGATGGCTACACCTTC
TRBV11-2	many	TRBJ2-3	NA	CASSLVPGRTDTQYF	TGTGCCAGCAGCTTAGTGCCGGGGAGGACAGATACGCAGTATTTT